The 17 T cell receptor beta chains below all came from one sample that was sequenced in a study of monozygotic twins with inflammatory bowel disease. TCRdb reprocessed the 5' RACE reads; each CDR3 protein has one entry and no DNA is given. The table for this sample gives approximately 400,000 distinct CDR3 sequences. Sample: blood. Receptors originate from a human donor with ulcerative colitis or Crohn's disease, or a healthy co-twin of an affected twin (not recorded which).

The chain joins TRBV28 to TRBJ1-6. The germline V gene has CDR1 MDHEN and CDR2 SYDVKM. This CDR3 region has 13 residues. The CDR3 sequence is CAISPSYNSPLHF.

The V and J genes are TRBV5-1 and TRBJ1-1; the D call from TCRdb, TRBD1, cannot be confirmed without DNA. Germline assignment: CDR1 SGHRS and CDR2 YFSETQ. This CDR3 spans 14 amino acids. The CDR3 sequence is CASRGVGGNTEAFF.

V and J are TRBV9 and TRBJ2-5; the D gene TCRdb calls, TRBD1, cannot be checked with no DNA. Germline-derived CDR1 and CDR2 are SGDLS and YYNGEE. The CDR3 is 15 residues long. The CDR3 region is CASSGPGYIGETQYF.

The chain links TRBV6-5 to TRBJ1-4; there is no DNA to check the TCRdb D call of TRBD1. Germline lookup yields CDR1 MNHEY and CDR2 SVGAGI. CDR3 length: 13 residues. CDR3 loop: CASSWTDQEKLFF.

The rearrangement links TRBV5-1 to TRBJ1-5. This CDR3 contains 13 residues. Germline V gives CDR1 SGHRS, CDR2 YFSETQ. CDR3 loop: CASSPDGNQPQHF. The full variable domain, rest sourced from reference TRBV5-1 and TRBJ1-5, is KAGVTQTPRYLIKTRGQQVTLSCSPISGHRSVSWYQQTPGQGLQFLFEYFSETQRNKGNFPGRFSGRQFSNSRSEMNVSTLELGDSALYLCASSPDGNQPQHFGDGTRLSIL.

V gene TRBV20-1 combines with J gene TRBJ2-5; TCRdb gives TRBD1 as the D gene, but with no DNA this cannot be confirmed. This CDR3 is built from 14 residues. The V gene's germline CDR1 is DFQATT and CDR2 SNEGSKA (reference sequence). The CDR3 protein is CSAVTGQGGKTQYF.

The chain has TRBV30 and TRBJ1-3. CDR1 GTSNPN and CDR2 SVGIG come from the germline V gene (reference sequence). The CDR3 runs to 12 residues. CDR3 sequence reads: CAWSEAGNTIYF.

CDR3 amino acids: CASSLDATQYF. J is TRBJ2-5 and V is TRBV7-2. CDR1 and CDR2 from the germline V gene are SGHTA and FQGNSA. The CDR3 contains 11 residues.

The CDR3 loop is CASSSLQGAGTDTQYF. This chain links TRBV5-1 with TRBJ2-3; the D call of TRBD1 rests on TCRdb alone, since no DNA is present to check it. The length of the CDR3 is 16 residues. The germline CDR1 and CDR2 sequences are SGHRS and YFSETQ. The entire variable domain, with the rest obtained from reference TRBV5-1 and TRBJ2-3, is as follows: KAGVTQTPRYLIKTRGQQVTLSCSPISGHRSVSWYQQTPGQGLQFLFEYFSETQRNKGNFPGRFSGRQFSNSRSEMNVSTLELGDSALYLCASSSLQGAGTDTQYFGPGTRLTVL.

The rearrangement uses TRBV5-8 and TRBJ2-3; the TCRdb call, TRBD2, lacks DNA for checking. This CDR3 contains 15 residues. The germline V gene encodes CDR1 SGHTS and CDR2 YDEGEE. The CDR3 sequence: CASSLAPSERDTQYF.

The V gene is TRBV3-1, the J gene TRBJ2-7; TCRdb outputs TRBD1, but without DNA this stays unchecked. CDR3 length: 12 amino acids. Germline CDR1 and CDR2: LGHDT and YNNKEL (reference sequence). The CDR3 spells CASSQGDYEQYF.

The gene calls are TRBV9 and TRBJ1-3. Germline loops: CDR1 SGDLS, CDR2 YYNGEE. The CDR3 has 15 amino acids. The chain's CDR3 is CASSVTASSGNTIYF.

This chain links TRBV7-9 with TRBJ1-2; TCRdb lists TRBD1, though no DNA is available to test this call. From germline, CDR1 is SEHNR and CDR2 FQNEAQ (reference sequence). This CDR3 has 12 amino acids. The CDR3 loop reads CASSDRVYGYTF.

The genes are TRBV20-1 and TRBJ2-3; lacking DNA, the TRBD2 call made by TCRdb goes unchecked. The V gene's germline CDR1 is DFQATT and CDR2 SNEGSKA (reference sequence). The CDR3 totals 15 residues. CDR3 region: CSANLPGLNPDTQYF.

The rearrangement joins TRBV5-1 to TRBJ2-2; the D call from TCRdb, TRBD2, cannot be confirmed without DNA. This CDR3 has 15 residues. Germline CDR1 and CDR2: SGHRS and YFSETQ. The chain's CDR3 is CASRSGTRETGELFF.

The CDR3 sequence is CAIGDSSYEQYF. This chain uses TRBV10-3 with TRBJ2-7. The length of the CDR3 is 12 residues. Germline CDR1 ENHRY, CDR2 SYGVKD.

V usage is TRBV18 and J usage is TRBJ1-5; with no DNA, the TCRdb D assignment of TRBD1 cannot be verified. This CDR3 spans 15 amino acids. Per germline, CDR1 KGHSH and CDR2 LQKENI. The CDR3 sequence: CASSTGQVGNQPQHF.